This entry describes one TCR beta chain. The antigen it binds to is not known. One base away there is no much larger clone; base qualities are not given. The CDR3 starts with the cysteine, ends with the phenylalanine, and has 14 residues. Only CDR3 DNA is held: 42 bases, read in frame from base 1. Taken from the germline V gene (reference sequence), the CDR1 and CDR2 loops are LGHDT and YNNKEL. At the junction V is shortened by 4 bases and J by 5 bases, with 14 bases in between. These data originate in a study of blood T cells in healthy people across ages (dated by TCRdb to about 2015). Context from the whole study: In model experiments, template switching captured about one uniquely barcoded TCR beta cDNA molecule for every two T cells. The donors were split into four age groups: young (average 16 years), middle-aged (39), aged (over 55) and long-lived (approximately 80). For two donors (one aged 18 to 29 and one aged 80 or older), the study analyzed two additional independent replicas of 1 million unique cDNA reads from the same blood draw. To avoid experimental bias, donors of different ages were distributed randomly across sequencing lanes. Using deep sequencing normalized with unique cDNA molecular identifiers, the study measured how TCR beta repertoire diversity changes with age. Paper-wide results and their limitations: Conclusive comparison of naive and antigen-experienced compartments was prevented by the profiling of bulk unsorted PBMCs. The CMV infection status of donors was not known, potentially confounding age-related changes in expanded clonotypes. A strong correlation was found between observed TCR beta diversity and the percentage of naive T cells measured by flow cytometry. Compared with the aged group, the long-lived group had more naive CD4+ T cells, fewer expanded clones and increased TCR diversity, a pattern suggesting age selection. Estimates of total diversity based on one million sequenced T cells were considered lower bounds and underestimates. As age increased, observed TCR beta diversity per million T cells dropped in a roughly linear way, and a significant reduction was already evident by age 40.

The library was generated by 5' RACE. The instrument was an Illumina HiSeq 2500. A second PCR of roughly 7 to 12 cycles was performed with a sample-barcoded 5' primer and a J-beta primer mix. A unique molecular identifier was introduced onto each TCR beta cDNA molecule by a template-switch 5' adaptor carrying 12 random nucleotides. Each sample yielded at least 2.5 million CDR3-containing paired-end reads. First-strand cDNA was synthesized from all RNA with the Mint cDNA synthesis kit, primed by a TRBC-specific oligonucleotide. Following uracil-DNA glycosylase treatment, all cDNA underwent a first 18-cycle PCR with the universal primers M1SS and BC2_uni_R. The authors' analysis ran thus. Normalization of each sample was performed by random selection of 1 million high-quality reads, each carrying a distinct molecular identifier. Reads sharing molecular identifiers were discarded rather than binned into consensus sequences. CDR3 identification, clonotype clustering and error correction used MiTCR with a Q25 quality threshold and the strictest error-elimination algorithm. A nonparametric unseen species model with Euler transformation was used to estimate a lower bound on total TCR beta diversity. The public reads were reanalyzed by TCRdb: fastp trimming at Q25, MiXCR alignment, in-frame beta chains only. Every distinct CDR3 protein forms one entry, paired with its most common genes and DNA. These V and J calls rely on TCRdb rather than the paper's analysis. The sample table lists 1.5 million to 2 million distinct CDR3 sequences, around half of them with a count of one. The ten biggest clones cover approximately 2.1% of the sample.

Systemically healthy Caucasian individuals from Russia, 39 in total and aged 6 to 90 years, were included as donors. Around 10 milliliters of peripheral blood were collected from each donor into EDTA-treated Vacutainer tubes. Ficoll-Paque density-gradient centrifugation was used to isolate PBMCs, with at least 6 million obtained per sample. Total RNA was extracted from PBMCs with Trizol reagent, with at least 6 micrograms obtained per sample. For every donor, flow cytometry on a PBMC aliquot measured the percentage of naive CD45RAhigh/CD27high T cells. The source of this sequence is a woman in her forties in good health. The V and J genes are TRBV3-1 and TRBJ2-5; a weak D assignment points to TRBD1 (6 bases agree). Specimen: blood. CDR3 protein: CASSRQELRETQYF. The sequence in DNA is TGTGCCAGCAGCCGACAGGAATTGAGGGAGACCCAGTACTTC.